This TCR beta chain comes out of a study of cytomegalovirus exposure and HLA in healthy donors. Whole-study findings and limits: Accurate prediction of HLA-A and HLA-B alleles (for most subjects) was reportedly achieved from TCR beta sequences. DRB1 had the most TCR associations and HLA-C the fewest, a later analysis found, with rates varying by HLA locus. In a later analysis, CMV-associated beta chains were mostly HLA-associated, it appeared.

The CDR3 consists of 14 residues. Germline-derived CDR1 and CDR2 are LGHNA and YSLEER. The germline V and J ends were trimmed by 1 base and 5 bases, with 9 bases remaining between them. Points on this clone: Antigen unknown.

Researchers ran the PCR with 60 Vbeta and 13 Jbeta primers. Only in-frame clones appear in the TCRdb table, and some are missing; sequencing was by immunoSEQ multiplex PCR. The table lists approximately 27,000 clones. This clonotype originated in a man younger than 45 in good health and CMV-seronegative. Sequenced sample: PBMCs. This chain connects TRBV4-3 to TRBJ2-1; no reliable D call. The CDR3: CASSQVGTDNEQFF. The CDR3 bases are TGCGCCAGCAGCCAAGTGGGCACCGACAATGAGCAGTTCTTC.